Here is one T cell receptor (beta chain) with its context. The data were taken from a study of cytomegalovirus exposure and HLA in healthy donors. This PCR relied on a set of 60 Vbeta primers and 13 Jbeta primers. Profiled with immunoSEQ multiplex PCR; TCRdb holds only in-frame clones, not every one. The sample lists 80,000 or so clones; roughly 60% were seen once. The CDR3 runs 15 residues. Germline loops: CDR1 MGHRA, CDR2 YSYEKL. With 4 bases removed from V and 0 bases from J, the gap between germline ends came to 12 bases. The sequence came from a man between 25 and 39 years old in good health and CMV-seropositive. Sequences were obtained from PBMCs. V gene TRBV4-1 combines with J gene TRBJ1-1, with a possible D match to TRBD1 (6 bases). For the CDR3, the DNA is TGCGCCAGCAGCCCCAGACAGGTAGTGAACACTGAAGCTTTCTTT. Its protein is CASSPRQVVNTEAFF.